The rows below give T cell receptor beta chains drawn from one sample of a study of CD8+ T cells in alopecia areata. TCRdb's copy holds only in-frame clones and misses some; the assay was immunoSEQ multiplex PCR. The sample yields roughly 100,000 clones, around 84% seen once. Sample: CD8+ T cells sorted from blood, taken at roughly week 30, from a patient treated with tofacitinib. These receptors were obtained from a human donor with alopecia areata. Both conserved end residues are part of each CDR3.

TRBV7-9,CASSLRRGFYSVNEQFF
TRBV14,CASSLQGTIGETQYF
TRBV7-9,CASTDREWEKLFF
TRBV5-5,CASSYRGLAVTNPYNEQFF
TRBV27,CASSLTGETQYF
TRBV7-3,CASSLTGTGLSGANVLTF
TRBV7-9,CASSFLDRTNTEAFF
TRBV11-2,CASSLEWEETQYF
TRBV25-1,CASSPPPTSALPYNEQFF
TRBV10-3,CAISEGREVFQETQYF
TRBV29-1,CSVETGQTYGYTF
TRBV9,CASSLDYEQYF
TRBV9,CASSVAGGIQYF
TRBV19,CASSTPRTVNTEAFF
TRBV7-9,CASSSITSGRPDEQFF
TRBV27,CASSFQAGGFYEQYF
TRBV4-1,CASSQGTGTSGRAHEQYF
TRBV25-1,CASSLRGTEAFF
TRBV4-1,CASSQDFPRSGSQGEQYF
TRBV27,CASSSGLTDTQYF
TRBV29-1,CSVGTMGGNEQYF
TRBV29-1,CSVELIGRGRDYEQYF